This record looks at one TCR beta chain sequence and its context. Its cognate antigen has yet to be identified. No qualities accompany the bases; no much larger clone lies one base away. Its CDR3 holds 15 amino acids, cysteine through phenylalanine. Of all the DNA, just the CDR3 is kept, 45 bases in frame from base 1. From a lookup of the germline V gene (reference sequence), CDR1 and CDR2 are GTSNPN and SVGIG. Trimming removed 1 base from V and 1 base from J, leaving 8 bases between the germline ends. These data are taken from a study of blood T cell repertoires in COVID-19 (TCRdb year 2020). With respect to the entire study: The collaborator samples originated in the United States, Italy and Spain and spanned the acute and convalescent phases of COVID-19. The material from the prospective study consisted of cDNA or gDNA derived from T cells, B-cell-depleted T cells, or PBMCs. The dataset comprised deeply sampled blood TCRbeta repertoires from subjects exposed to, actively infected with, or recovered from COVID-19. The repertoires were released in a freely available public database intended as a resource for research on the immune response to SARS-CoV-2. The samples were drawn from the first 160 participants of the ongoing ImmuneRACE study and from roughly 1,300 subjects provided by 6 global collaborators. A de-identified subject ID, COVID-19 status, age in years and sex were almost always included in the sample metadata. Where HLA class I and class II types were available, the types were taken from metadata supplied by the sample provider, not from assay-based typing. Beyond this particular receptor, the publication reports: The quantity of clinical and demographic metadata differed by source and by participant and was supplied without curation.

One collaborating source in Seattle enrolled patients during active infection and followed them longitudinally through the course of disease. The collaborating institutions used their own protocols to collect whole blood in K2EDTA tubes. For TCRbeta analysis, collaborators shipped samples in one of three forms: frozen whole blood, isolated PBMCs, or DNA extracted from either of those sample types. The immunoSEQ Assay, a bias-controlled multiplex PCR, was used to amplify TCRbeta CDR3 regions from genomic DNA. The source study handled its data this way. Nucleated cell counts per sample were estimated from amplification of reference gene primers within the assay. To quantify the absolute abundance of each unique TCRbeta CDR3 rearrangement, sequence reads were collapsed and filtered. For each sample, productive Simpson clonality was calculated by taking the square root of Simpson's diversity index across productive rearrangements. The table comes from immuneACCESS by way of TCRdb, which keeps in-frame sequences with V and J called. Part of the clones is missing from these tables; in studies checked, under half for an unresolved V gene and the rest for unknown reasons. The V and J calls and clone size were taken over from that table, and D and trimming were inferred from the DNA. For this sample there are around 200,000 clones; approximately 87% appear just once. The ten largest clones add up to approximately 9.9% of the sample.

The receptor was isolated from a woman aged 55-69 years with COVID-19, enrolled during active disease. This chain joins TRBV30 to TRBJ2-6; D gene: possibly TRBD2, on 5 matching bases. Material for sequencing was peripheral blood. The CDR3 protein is CAWSAPGSGANVLTF. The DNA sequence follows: TGTGCCTGGAGTGCCCCGGGGTCTGGGGCCAACGTCCTGACTTTC.